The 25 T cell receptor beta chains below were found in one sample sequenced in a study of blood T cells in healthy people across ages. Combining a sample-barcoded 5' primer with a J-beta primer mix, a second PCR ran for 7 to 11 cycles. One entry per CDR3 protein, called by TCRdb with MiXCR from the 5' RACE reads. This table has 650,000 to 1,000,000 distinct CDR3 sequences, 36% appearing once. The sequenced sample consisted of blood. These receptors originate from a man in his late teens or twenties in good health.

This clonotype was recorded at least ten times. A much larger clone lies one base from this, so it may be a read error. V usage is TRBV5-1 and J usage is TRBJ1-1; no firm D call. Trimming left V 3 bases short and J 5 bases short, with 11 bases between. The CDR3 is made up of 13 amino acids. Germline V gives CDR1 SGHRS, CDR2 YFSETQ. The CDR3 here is CASSWVEGTEAFF. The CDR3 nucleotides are TGCGCCAGCAGCTGGGTCGAGGGAACTGAAGCTTTCTTT.

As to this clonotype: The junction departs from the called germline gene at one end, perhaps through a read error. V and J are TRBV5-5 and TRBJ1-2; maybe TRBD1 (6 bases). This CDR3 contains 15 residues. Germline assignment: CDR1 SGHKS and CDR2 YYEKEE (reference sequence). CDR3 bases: TGTGCCAGCAGTTCCGGGACACCTGGGGGCTATGGCTTCACCTTC. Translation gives CASSSGTPGGYGFTF.

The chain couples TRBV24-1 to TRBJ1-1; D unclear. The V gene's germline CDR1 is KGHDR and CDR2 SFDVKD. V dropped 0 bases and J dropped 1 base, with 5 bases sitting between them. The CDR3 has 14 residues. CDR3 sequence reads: CATSDLPGNTEAFF. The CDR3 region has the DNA TGTGCCACCAGTGATTTGCCAGGGAACACTGAAGCTTTCTTT.

The CDR3 nucleotides are TGTGCCAGCAGTTCCACAGGGGGCCGGTCACCCCTCCACTTT. This translates into CASSSTGGRSPLHF. The rearrangement uses TRBV12-3 or TRBV12-4 and TRBJ1-6, with 9 bases that match TRBD1. Trimming cost V 4 bases and J 10 bases; bases outside gene matches: 5. CDR3 length: 14 residues.

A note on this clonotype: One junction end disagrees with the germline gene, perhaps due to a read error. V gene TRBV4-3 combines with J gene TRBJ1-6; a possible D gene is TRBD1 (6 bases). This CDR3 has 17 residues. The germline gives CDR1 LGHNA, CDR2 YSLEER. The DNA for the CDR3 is TGCGCCAGCAGCCAAGATATCACAGGGAGAAGGGGCTCACCCCTCCTCTTT. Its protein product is CASSQDITGRRGSPLLF.

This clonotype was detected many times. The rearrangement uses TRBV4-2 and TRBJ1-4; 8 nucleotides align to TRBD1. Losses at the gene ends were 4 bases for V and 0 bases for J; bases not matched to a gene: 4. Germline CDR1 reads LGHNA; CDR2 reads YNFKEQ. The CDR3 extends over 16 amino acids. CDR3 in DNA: TGTGCCAGCAGCCTTGGACAGGGTACAACTAATGAAAAACTGTTTTTT. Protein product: CASSLGQGTTNEKLFF.

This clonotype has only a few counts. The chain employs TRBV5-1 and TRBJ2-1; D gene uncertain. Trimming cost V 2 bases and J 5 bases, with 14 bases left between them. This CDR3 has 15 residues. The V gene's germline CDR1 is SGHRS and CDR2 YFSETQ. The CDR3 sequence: CASSLGYPENNEQFF. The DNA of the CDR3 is TGCGCCAGCAGCTTAGGCTATCCCGAGAACAATGAGCAGTTCTTC. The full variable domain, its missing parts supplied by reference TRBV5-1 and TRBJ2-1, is KAGVTQTPRYLIKTRGQQVTLSCSPISGHRSVSWYQQTPGQGLQFLFEYFSETQRNKGNFPGRFSGRQFSNSRSEMNVSTLELGDSALYLCASSLGYPENNEQFFGPGTRLTVL.

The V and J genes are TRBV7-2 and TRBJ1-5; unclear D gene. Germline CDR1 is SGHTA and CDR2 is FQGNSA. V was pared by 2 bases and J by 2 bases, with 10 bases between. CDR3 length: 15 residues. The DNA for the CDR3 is TGTGCCAGCAGCTTATCTCGGCGGGGCAATCAGCCCCAGCATTTT. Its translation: CASSLSRRGNQPQHF.

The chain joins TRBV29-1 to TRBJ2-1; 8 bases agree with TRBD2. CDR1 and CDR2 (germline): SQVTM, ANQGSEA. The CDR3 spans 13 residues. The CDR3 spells CIIAGSAYNEQFF. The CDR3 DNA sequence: TGCATTATAGCGGGATCTGCCTACAATGAGCAGTTCTTC.

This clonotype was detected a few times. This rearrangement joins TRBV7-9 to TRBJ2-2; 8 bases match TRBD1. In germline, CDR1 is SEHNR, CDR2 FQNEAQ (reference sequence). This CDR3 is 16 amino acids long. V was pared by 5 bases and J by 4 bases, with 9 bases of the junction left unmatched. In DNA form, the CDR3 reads TGTGCCAGCAGCCCCGGGACAGGACGAAGCACCGGGGAGCTGTTTTTT. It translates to CASSPGTGRSTGELFF.

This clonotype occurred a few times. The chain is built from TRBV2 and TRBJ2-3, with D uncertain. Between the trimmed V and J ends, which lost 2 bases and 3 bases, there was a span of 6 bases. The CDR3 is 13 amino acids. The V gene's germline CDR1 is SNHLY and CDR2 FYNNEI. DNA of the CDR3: TGTGCCAGCAGTGAACAGACTACAGATACGCAGTATTTT. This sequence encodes CASSEQTTDTQYF. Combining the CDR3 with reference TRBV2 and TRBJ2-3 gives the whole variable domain EPEVTQTPSHQVTQMGQEVILRCVPISNHLYFYWYRQILGQKVEFLVSFYNNEISEKSEIFDDQFSVERPDGSNFTLKIRSTKLEDSAMYFCASSEQTTDTQYFGPGTRLTVL.

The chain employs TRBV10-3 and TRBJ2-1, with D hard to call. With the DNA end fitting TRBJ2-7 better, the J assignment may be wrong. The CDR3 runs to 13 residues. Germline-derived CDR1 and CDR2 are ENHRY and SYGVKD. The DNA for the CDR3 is TGTGCCATCAATGAACAGTATTACAATGAGCAGTACTTC. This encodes CAINEQYYNEQYF.

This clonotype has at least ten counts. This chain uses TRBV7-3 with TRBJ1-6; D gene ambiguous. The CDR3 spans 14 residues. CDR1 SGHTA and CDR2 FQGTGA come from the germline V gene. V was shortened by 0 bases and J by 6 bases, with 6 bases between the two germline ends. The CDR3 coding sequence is TGTGCCAGCAGCTTAACGGGATCTAATTCACCCCTCCACTTT. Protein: CASSLTGSNSPLHF.

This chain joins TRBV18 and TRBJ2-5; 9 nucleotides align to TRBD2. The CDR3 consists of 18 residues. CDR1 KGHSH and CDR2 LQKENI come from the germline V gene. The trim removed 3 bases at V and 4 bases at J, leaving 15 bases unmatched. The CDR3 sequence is CASSPQLAGRSSRETQYF. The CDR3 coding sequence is TGTGCCAGCTCACCGCAGCTAGCGGGGAGGAGTAGCAGAGAGACCCAGTACTTC.

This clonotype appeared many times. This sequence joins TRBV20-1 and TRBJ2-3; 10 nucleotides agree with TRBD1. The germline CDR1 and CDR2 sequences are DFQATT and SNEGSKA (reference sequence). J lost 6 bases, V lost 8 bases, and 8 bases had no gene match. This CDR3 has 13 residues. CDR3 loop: CSYIRTGGDTQYF. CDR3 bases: TGCAGTTATATTCGGACAGGGGGGGATACGCAGTATTTT.

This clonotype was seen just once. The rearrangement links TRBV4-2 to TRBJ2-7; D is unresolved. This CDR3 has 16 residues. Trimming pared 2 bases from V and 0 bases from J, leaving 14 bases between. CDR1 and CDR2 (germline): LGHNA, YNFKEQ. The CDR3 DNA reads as TGTGCCAGCAGCCAATCAAGTATTCCCCTCTCCTACGAGCAGTACTTC. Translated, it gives CASSQSSIPLSYEQYF.

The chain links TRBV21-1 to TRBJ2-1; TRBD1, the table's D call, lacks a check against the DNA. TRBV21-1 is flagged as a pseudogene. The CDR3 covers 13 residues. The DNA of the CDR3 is TGTGCCAGCAGGAAACAGGGTTACCACGAGCAGTTCTTC. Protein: CASRKQGYHEQFF.

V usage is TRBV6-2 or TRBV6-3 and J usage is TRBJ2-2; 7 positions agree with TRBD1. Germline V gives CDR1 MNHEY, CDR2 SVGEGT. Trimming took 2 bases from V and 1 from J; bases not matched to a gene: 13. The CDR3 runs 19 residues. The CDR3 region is CASSYGDRVGALNTGELFF. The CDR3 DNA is TGTGCCAGCAGTTACGGCGACAGGGTGGGGGCCCTGAACACCGGGGAGCTGTTTTTT.

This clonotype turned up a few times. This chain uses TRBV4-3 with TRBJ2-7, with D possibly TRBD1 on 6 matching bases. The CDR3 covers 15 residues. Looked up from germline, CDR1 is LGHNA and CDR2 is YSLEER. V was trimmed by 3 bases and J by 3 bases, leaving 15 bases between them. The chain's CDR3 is CASSQNRAPIYEQYF. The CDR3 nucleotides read TGCGCCAGCAGCCAGAACAGGGCACCTATCTACGAGCAGTACTTC.

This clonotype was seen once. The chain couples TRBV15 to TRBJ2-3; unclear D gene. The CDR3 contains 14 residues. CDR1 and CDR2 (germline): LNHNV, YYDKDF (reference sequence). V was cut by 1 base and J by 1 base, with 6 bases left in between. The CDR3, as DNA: TGTGCCACCAGCAGAGTTCGTCGCACAGATACGCAGTATTTT. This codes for CATSRVRRTDTQYF.

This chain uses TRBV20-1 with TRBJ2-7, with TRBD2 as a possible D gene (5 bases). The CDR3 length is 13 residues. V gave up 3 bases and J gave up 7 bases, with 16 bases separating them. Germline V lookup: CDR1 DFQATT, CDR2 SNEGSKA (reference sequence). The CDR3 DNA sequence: TGCAGTGCTAGTCTAGCCTCCTACAATGAGCAGTACTTC. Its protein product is CSASLASYNEQYF.

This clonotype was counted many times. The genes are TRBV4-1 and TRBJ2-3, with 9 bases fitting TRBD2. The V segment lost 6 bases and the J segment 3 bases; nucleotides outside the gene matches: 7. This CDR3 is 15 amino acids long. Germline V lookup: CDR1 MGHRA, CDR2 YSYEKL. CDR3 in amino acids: CASRVAGAKTDTQYF. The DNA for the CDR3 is TGCGCCAGCAGGGTAGCGGGGGCAAAAACAGATACGCAGTATTTT.

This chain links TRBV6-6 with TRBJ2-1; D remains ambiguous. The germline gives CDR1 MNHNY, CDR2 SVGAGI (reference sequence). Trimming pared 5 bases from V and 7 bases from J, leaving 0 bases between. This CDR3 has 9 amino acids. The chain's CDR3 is CASSNEQFF. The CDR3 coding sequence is TGTGCCAGCAGTAATGAGCAGTTCTTC.

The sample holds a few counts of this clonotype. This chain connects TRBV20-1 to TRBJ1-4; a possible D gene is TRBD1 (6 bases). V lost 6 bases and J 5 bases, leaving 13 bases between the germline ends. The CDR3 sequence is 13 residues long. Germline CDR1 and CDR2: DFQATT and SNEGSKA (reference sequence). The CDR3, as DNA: TGCAGTGCCCCTGACAGGACGAATGAAAAACTGTTTTTT. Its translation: CSAPDRTNEKLFF.

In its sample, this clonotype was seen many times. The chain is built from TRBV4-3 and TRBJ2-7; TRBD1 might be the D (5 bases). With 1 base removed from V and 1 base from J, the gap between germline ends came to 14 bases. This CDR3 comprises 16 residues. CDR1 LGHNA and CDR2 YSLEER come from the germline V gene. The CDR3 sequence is CASSQGVGAASYEQYF. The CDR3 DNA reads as TGCGCCAGCAGCCAAGGAGTAGGGGCAGCTTCCTACGAGCAGTACTTC.